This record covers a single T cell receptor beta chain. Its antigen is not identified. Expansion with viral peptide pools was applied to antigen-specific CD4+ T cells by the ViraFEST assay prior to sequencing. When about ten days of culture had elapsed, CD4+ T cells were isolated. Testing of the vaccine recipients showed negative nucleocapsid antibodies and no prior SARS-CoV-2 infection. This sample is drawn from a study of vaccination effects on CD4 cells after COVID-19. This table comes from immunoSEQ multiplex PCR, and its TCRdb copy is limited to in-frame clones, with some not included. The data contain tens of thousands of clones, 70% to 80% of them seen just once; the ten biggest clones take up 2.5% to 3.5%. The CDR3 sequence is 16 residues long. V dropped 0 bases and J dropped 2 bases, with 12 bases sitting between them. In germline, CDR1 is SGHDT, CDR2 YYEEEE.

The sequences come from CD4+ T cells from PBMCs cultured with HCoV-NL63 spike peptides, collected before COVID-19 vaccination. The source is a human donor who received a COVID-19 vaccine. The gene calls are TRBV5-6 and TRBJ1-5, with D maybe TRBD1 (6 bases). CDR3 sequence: CASSLVGGSGNQPQHF. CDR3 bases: TGTGCCAGCAGCTTGGTAGGGGGGAGCGGCAATCAGCCCCAGCATTTT. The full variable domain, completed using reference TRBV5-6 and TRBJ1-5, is DAGVTQSPTHLIKTRGQQVTLRCSPKSGHDTVSWYQQALGQGPQFIFQYYEEEERQRGNFPDRFSGHQFPNYSSELNVNALLLGDSALYLCASSLVGGSGNQPQHFGDGTRLSIL.